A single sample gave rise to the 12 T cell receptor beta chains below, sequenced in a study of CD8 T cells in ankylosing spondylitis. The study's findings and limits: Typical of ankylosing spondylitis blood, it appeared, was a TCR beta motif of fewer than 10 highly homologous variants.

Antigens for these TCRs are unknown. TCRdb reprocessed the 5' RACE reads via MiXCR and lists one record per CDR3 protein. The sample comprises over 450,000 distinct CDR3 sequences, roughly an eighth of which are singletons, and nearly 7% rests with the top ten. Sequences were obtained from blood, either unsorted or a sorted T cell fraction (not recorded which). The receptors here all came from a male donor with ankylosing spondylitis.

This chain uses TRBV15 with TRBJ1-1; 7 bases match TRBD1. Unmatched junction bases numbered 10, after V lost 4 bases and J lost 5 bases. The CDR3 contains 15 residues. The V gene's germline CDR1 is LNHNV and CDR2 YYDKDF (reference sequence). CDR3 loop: CATSILQGKRTEAFF. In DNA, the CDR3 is TGTGCCACCAGCATCCTACAGGGGAAGAGGACTGAAGCTTTCTTT. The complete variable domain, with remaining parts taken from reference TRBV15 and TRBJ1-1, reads DAMVIQNPRYQVTQFGKPVTLSCSQTLNHNVMYWYQQKSSQAPKLLFHYYDKDFNNEADTPDNFQSRRPNTSFCFLDIRSPGLGDTAMYLCATSILQGKRTEAFFGQGTRLTVV.

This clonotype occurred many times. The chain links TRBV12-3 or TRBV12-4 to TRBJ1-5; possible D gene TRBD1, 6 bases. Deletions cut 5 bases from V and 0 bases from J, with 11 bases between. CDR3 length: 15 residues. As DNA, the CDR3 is TGTGCCAGCAGTCAAGGACAGTATAGCAATCAGCCCCAGCATTTT. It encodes CASSQGQYSNQPQHF.

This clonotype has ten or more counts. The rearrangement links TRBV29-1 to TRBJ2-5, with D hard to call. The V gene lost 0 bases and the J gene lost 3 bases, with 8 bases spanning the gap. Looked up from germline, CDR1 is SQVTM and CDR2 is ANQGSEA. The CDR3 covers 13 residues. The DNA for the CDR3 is TGCAGCGTTGAAGATCCCTACAAAGAGACCCAGTACTTC. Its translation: CSVEDPYKETQYF.

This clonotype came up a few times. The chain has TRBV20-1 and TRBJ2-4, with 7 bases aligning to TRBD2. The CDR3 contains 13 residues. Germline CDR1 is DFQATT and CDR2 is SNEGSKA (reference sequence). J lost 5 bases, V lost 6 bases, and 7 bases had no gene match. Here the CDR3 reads CSAMNLAENIQYF. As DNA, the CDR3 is TGCAGTGCCATGAATCTAGCGGAAAACATTCAGTACTTC.

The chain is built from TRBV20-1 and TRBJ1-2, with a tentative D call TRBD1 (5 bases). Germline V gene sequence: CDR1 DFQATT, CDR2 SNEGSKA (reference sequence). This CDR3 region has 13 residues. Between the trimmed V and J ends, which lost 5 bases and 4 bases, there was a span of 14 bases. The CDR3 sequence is CSADPTELYGYTF. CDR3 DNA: TGCAGTGCTGACCCGACAGAGCTCTATGGCTACACCTTC.

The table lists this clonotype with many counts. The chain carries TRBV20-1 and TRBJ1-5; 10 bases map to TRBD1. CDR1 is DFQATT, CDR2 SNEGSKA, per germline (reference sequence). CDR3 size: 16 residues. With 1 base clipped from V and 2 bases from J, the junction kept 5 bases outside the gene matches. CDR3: CSARGYGQGGNQPQHF. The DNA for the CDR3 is TGCAGTGCTAGAGGGTATGGACAGGGGGGCAATCAGCCCCAGCATTTT.

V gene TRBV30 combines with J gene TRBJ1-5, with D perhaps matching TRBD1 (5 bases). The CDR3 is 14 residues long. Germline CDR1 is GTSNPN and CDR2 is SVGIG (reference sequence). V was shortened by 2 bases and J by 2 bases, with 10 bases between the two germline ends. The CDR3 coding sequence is TGTGCCTGGAGTAAAGGGGACGGCAATCAGCCCCAGCATTTT. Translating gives CAWSKGDGNQPQHF.

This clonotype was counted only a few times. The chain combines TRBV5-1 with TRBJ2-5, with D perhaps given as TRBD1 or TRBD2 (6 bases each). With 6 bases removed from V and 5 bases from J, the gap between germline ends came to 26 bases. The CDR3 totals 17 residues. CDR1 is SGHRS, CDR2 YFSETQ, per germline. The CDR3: CASTVSPQGTFGETQYF. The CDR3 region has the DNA TGCGCCAGCACCGTTTCCCCCCAGGGGACTTTTGGTGAGACCCAGTACTTC.

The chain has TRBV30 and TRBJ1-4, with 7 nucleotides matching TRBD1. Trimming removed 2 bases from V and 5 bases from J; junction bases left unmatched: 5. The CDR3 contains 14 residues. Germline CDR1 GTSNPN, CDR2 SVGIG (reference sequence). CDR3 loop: CAWSRGQENEKLFF. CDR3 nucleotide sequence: TGTGCCTGGAGTCGAGGACAGGAGAATGAAAAACTGTTTTTT.

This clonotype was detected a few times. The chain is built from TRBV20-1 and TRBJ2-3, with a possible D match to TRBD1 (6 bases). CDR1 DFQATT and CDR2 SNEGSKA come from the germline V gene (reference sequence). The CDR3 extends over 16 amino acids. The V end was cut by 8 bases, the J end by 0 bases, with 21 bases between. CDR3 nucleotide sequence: TGCAGTCGAGTGGGGCAGGGGCTAACTAGCACAGATACGCAGTATTTT. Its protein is CSRVGQGLTSTDTQYF.

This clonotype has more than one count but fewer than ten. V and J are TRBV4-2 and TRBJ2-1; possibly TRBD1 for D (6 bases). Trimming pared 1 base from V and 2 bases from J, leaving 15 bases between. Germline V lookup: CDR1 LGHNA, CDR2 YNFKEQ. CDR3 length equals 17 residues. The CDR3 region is CASSQVHGGATYNEQFF. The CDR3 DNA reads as TGTGCCAGCAGCCAAGTGCATGGGGGCGCAACCTACAATGAGCAGTTCTTC.

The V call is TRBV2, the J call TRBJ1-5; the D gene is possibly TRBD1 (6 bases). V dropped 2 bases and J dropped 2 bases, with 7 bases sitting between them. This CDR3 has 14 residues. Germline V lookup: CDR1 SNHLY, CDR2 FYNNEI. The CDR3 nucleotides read TGTGCCAGCAGTGAAAGGACAGGCAATCAGCCCCAGCATTTT. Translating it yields CASSERTGNQPQHF.